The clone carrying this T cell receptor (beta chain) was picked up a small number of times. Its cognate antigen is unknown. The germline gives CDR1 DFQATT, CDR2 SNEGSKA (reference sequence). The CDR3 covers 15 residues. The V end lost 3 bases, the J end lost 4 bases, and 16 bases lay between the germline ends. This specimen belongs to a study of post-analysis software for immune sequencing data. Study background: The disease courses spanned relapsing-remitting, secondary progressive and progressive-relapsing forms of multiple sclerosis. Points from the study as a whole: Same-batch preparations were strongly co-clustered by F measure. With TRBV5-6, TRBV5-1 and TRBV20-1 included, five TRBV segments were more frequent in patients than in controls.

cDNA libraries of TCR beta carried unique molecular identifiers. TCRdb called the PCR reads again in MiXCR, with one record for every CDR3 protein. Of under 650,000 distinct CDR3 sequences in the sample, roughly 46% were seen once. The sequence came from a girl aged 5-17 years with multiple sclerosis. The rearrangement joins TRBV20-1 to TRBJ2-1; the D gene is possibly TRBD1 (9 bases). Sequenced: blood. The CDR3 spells CSARGQGLVYNEQFF. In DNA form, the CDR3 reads TGCAGTGCTAGGGGACAGGGACTAGTATACAATGAGCAGTTCTTC.